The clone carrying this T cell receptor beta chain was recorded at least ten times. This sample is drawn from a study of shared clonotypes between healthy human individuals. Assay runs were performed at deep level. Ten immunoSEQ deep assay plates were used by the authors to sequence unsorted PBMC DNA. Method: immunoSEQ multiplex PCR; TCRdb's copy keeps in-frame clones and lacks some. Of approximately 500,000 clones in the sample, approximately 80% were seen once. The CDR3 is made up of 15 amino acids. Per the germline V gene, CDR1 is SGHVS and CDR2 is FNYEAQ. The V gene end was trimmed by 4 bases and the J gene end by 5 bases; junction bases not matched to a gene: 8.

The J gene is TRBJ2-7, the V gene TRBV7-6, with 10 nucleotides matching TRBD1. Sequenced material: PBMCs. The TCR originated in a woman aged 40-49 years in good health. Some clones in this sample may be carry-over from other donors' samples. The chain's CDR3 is CASSSQGTGAHEQYF. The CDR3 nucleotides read TGTGCCAGCAGCTCGCAGGGGACAGGGGCCCACGAGCAGTACTTC.